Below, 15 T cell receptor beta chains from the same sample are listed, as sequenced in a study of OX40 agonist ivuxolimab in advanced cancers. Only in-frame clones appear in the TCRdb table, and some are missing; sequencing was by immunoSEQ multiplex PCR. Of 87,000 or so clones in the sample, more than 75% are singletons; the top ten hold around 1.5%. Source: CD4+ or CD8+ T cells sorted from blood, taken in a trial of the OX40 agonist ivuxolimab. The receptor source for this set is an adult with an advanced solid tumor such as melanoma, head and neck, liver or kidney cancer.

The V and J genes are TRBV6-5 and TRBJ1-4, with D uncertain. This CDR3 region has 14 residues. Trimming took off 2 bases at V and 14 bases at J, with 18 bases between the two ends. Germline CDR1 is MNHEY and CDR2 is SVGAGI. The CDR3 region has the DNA TGTGCCAGCAGTTACAGAGCCAATATGCTAAGGCTGTTTTTT. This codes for CASSYRANMLRLFF.

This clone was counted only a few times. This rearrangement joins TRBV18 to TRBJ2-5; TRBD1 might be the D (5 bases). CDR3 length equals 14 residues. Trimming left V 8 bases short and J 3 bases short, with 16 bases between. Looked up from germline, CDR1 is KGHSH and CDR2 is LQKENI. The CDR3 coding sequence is TGTGCCAGCCAGATGACAGTGTTAGAAGAGACCCAGTACTTC. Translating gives CASQMTVLEETQYF.

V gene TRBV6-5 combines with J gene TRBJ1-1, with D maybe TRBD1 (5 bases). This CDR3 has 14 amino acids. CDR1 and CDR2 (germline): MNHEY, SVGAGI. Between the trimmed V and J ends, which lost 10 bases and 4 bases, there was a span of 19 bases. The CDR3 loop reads CATAPDRAATEAFF. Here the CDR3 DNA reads TGTGCCACCGCCCCTGACAGAGCCGCCACTGAAGCTTTCTTT.

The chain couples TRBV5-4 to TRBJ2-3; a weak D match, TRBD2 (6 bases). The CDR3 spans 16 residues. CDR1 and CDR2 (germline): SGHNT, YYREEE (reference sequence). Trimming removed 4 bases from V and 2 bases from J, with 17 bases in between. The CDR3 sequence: CASSPGTLRSTDTQYF. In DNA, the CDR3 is TGTGCCAGCAGCCCCGGGACTCTGAGGTCCACAGATACGCAGTATTTT. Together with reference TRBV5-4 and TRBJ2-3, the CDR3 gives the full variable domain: ETGVTQSPTHLIKTRGQQVTLRCSSQSGHNTVSWYQQALGQGPQFIFQYYREEENGRGNFPPRFSGLQFPNYSSELNVNALELDDSALYLCASSPGTLRSTDTQYFGPGTRLTVL.

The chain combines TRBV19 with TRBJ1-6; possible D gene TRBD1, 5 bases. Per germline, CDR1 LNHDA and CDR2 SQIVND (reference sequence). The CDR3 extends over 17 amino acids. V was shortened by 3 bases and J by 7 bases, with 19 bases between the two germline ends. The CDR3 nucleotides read TGTGCCAGTAGTATTTCACAGGCCGGACCCACCAATTCACCCCTCCACTTT. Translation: CASSISQAGPTNSPLHF.

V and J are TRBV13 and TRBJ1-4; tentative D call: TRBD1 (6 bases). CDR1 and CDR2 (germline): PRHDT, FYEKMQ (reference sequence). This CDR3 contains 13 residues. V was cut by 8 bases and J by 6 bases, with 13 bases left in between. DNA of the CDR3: TGTGCCAGCTCCCCGGGGGCTGATGAAAAACTGTTTTTT. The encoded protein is CASSPGADEKLFF.

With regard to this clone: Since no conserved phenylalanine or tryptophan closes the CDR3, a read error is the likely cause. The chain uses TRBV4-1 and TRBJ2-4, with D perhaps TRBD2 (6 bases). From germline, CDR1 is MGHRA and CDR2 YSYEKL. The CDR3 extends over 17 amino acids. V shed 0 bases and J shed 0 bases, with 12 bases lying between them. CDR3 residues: CASSQDPGSLAKNIQYL. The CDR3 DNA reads TGCGCCAGCAGCCAAGATCCCGGGAGCCTAGCCAAAAACATTCAGTACCTC.

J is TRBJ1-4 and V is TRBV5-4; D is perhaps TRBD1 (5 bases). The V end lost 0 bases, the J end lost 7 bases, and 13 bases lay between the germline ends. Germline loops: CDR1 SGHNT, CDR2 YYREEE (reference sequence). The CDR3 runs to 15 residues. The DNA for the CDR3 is TGTGCCAGCAGCTTGGGAGGGGTGGAAAGTGAAAAACTGTTTTTT. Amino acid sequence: CASSLGGVESEKLFF.

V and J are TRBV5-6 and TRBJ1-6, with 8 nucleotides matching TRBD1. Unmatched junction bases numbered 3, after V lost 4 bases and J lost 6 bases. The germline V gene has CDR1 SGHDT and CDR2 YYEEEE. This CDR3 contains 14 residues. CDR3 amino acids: CASSRGQANSPLHF. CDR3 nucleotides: TGTGCCAGCAGCCGGGGACAGGCTAATTCACCCCTCCACTTT.

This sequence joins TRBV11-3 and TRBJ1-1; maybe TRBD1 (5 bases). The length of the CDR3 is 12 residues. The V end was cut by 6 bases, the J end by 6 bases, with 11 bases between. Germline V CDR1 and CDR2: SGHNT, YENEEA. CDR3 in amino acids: CASRGMGPEAFF. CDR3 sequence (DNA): TGTGCCAGCAGGGGGATGGGGCCTGAAGCTTTCTTT.

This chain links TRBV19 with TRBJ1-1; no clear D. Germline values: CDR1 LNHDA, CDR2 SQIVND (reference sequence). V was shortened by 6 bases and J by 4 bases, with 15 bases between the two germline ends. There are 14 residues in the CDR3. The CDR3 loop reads CASRKTWGGTEAFF. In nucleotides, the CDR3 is TGTGCCAGTAGAAAGACCTGGGGAGGCACTGAAGCTTTCTTT. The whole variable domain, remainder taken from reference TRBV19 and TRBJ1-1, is DGGITQSPKYLFRKEGQNVTLSCEQNLNHDAMYWYRQDPGQGLRLIYYSQIVNDFQKGDIAEGYSVSREKKESFPLTVTSAQKNPTAFYLCASRKTWGGTEAFFGQGTRLTVV.

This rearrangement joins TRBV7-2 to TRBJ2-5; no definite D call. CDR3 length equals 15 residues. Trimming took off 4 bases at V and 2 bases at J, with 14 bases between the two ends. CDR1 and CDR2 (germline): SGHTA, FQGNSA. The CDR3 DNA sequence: TGTGCCAGCAGCTCGAGGATAGCTGCTCAAGAGACCCAGTACTTC. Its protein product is CASSSRIAAQETQYF.

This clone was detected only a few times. CDR3 in amino acids: CASSESSGTIVRAEQFF. The CDR3 DNA is TGTGCCAGCAGTGAATCTTCCGGGACTATCGTGAGGGCTGAGCAGTTCTTC. The chain joins TRBV2 to TRBJ2-1; 7 positions agree with TRBD2. The CDR3 spans 17 residues. Germline V gene lookup returns CDR1 SNHLY and CDR2 FYNNEI. V was clipped by 2 bases and J by 9 bases; unmatched bases: 16.

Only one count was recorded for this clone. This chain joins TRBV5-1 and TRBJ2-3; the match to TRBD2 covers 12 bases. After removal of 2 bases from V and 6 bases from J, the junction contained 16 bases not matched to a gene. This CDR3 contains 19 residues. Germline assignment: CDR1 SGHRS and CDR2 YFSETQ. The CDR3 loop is CASSLSPPSGRVDGDTQYF. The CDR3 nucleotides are TGCGCCAGCAGCTTATCCCCTCCTAGCGGGAGGGTAGACGGGGATACGCAGTATTTT.

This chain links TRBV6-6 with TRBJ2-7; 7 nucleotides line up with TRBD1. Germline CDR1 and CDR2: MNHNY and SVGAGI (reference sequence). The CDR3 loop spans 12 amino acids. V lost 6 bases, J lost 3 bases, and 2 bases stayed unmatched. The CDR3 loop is CASSPGGYEQYF. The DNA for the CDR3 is TGTGCCAGCAGCCCAGGGGGCTACGAGCAGTACTTC.